This T cell receptor (beta chain) appears in the sequencing data of a study of vaccination and CD4 T cells after COVID-19. Regarding this clonotype: No antigen is known for it.

Stated time point: late sampling 161 to 241 days after vaccination in three convalescent patients. Treatment meaning: roughly ten-day PBMC culture with coronavirus spike peptide pools or control peptides (ViraFEST assay). The germline gives CDR1 SGHTA, CDR2 FQGNSA. CDR3 length: 16 amino acids. V trimming: 6 bases; J trimming: 9 bases; junction bases outside the gene matches: 14. The study sequenced cultured CD4+ T cell DNA using the Oncomine TCR Beta short-read assay. TCRdb independently ran MiXCR on the PCR reads; one entry per CDR3 protein. This sample has some 24,000 distinct CDR3 sequences; around 30% occur once, and the top ten carry roughly 3.2%.

This clonotype was sampled from a human donor who had recovered from COVID-19. The sample was CD4+ T cells from blood, cultured in vitro, taken about 7 months after SARS-CoV-2 vaccination. The rearrangement joins TRBV7-2 to TRBJ2-1; 10 bases align to TRBD2. Here the CDR3 reads CASRSTSGRAFSEQFF. CDR3 nucleotides: TGTGCCAGCAGATCGACGAGCGGGAGGGCGTTCAGTGAGCAGTTCTTC.